Reported below is one T cell receptor (beta chain). As yet, its antigen is unknown. The PCR employed 60 Vbeta primers together with 13 Jbeta primers. TCRdb's table, derived via immunoSEQ multiplex PCR, lists solely in-frame clones and lacks some. The repertoire holds 130,000 or so clones, with roughly 73% as singletons. V was clipped by 2 bases and J by 3 bases; unmatched bases: 2. The CDR3 contains 15 residues. Germline V gives CDR1 KGHSH, CDR2 LQKENI. The data stem from a study of cytomegalovirus exposure and HLA in healthy donors. Findings and limits, study-wide: Common viral pathogens seemed, in a later analysis, to connect with several of the most significant clusters. The investigators catalogued 150 to 200 TCR beta chains as cytomegalovirus-associated. Analysis was carried out at a later point, and it linked a missense DCLRE1C variant to TCR beta V- and J-gene trimming.

Healthy bone marrow donors supplied every sample. The source material was PBMCs. J is TRBJ1-1 and V is TRBV18; the match to TRBD1 covers 11 bases. This TCR came from a male donor in good health and CMV-seronegative. The CDR3 DNA is TGTGCCAGCTCACCAGGACAGGGGGCGTACACTGAAGCTTTCTTT. It is translated as CASSPGQGAYTEAFF.